This is a list of T cell receptor beta chains from one sample in a study of cytomegalovirus exposure and HLA in healthy donors. Measured with immunoSEQ multiplex PCR; TCRdb has only the in-frame clones, and not every one. The sample yields fewer than 250,000 clones, roughly four fifths seen once. The sample consisted of PBMCs. Receptors originate from a woman aged 25-40 years in good health and CMV-seropositive. Each CDR3 is given with its conserved first and last residue. A D gene is named only where the DNA matches it firmly. For some rows the clone size is stated as once, few or many, or as a class when expanded; others skip it.

-,TRBJ1-2,-,TRBV5-1,CASSLTVDYGYTF,TGCGCCAGCAGCCTCACAGTAGACTATGGCTACACCTTC
TRBD1,TRBJ2-3,-,TRBV28,CASRLRGYSSDTQYF,TGTGCCAGCAGGCTCAGGGGGTATAGCTCAGATACGCAGTATTTT
-,TRBJ2-6,-,TRBV29-1,CSVGYRVSGANVLTF,TGCAGCGTTGGCTACAGGGTCTCTGGGGCCAACGTCCTGACTTTC
TRBD1,TRBJ2-6,-,TRBV7-9,CASSSSRDRVVSGANVLTF,TGTGCCAGCAGCTCTTCTAGGGACAGGGTGGTCTCTGGGGCCAACGTCCTGACTTTC
TRBD1,TRBJ2-2,-,TRBV6-4,CASSDPGTGAGELFF,TGTGCCAGCAGTGACCCCGGGACAGGGGCCGGGGAGCTGTTTTTT
-,TRBJ2-7,-,TRBV28,CASSAGQLHLREQYF,TGTGCCAGCAGTGCTGGACAGCTTCACCTTCGTGAGCAGTACTTC
TRBD2,TRBJ2-7,-,TRBV2,CASSDGLAGTF,TGTGCCAGCAGTGATGGTCTAGCGGGGACCTTC
-,TRBJ2-7,-,TRBV7-9,CASSLAGGDEQYF,TGTGCCAGCAGCTTAGCGGGCGGGGACGAGCAGTACTTC
-,TRBJ1-1,-,TRBV28,CASSSNILAFF,TGTGCTTCCAGCAGTAACATCCTAGCATTCTTT
TRBD1,TRBJ2-3,few,TRBV28,CASSSTGGFRDTQYF,TGTGCCAGCAGTTCGACAGGGGGCTTTAGAGATACGCAGTATTTT
TRBD1,TRBJ2-1,-,TRBV28,CASSPFLGTGFGNEQFF,TGTGCCAGCAGTCCCTTTCTAGGGACAGGGTTCGGTAATGAGCAGTTCTTC
-,TRBJ2-7,-,TRBV5-6,CASSLVNSYEQYF,TGTGCCAGCAGCTTGGTCAATTCCTACGAGCAGTACTTC
-,TRBJ2-7,-,TRBV12-2,CASRTPGGYEQYF,TGTGCAAGTCGCACCCCGGGAGGATACGAGCAGTACTTC
TRBD1,TRBJ1-2,few,TRBV6-1,CASSEVGGQVGGYTF,TGTGCCAGCAGTGAAGTAGGAGGACAGGTCGGCGGCTACACCTTC
-,TRBJ2-7,few,TRBV19,CASTGGREQYF,TGTGCCAGTACGGGGGGCCGCGAGCAGTACTTC
-,TRBJ1-2,-,TRBV4-2,CASSQGRQTMGGYTF,TGTGCCAGCAGCCAAGGGAGACAGACCATGGGGGGCTACACCTTC
TRBD2,TRBJ2-7,-,TRBV4-2,CASSQDPRGAGGSKRNEQYF,TGTGCCAGCAGCCAAGATCCACGGGGAGCGGGAGGTTCGAAGAGGAACGAGCAGTACTTC
TRBD1,TRBJ2-4,few,TRBV15,CATSKVAGGNIQYF,TGTGCCACCAGCAAGGTGGCAGGGGGCAACATTCAGTACTTC
-,TRBJ2-2,-,TRBV27,CASRGQSGELFF,TGTGCCAGCAGGGGGCAGTCCGGGGAGCTGTTTTTT
TRBD2,TRBJ2-3,-,TRBV28,CASALGRDTDTQYF,TGTGCCAGCGCCCTGGGGAGGGACACAGATACGCAGTATTTT
TRBD2,TRBJ2-5,few,TRBV7-8,CASSLGLTSGHTQYF,TGTGCCAGCAGCTTAGGCTTGACTAGCGGGCATACCCAGTACTTC
TRBD2,TRBJ2-7,-,TRBV7-6,CASSLAAGGPDEQYF,TGTGCCAGCAGCTTAGCAGCGGGAGGGCCGGACGAGCAGTACTTC
TRBD2,TRBJ2-7,few,TRBV28,CASRRLAGGTYEQYF,TGTGCCAGCAGACGACTAGCGGGAGGAACCTACGAGCAGTACTTC
-,TRBJ1-5,-,TRBV28,CASSFTQGGNQPQHF,TGTGCCAGCAGCTTTACACAGGGCGGCAATCAGCCCCAGCATTTT
TRBD1,TRBJ1-1,-,TRBV2,CASTATGGVAEAFF,TGTGCCAGCACCGCCACAGGGGGCGTCGCTGAAGCTTTCTTT
TRBD2,TRBJ2-3,once,TRBV11-2,CASTLLAGTDTQYF,TGTGCCAGCACCCTGCTAGCGGGCACAGATACGCAGTATTTT
-,TRBJ2-1,-,TRBV4-2,CASSQALEEQFF,TGTGCCAGCAGCCAAGCTTTGGAGGAGCAGTTCTTC
-,TRBJ2-2,-,TRBV6-1,CAMGGLSNTGELFF,TGTGCCATGGGGGGGCTCTCGAACACCGGGGAGCTGTTTTTT
TRBD2,TRBJ2-1,many,TRBV6-1,CASSGVAGGAYNEQFF,TGTGCCAGCAGTGGAGTAGCGGGAGGAGCCTACAATGAGCAGTTCTTC
TRBD2,TRBJ2-1,-,TRBV9,CASSAISGSSYNEQFF,TGTGCCAGCAGCGCAATTAGCGGGAGTTCCTACAATGAGCAGTTCTTC
-,TRBJ2-1,-,TRBV27,CASSFLAGIYNEQFF,TGTGCCAGCAGTTTTCTTGCGGGAATCTACAATGAGCAGTTCTTC
TRBD2,TRBJ2-1,few,TRBV28,CASSLGRGSSYNEQFF,TGTGCCAGCAGTTTAGGGAGGGGAAGCTCCTACAATGAGCAGTTCTTC
-,TRBJ1-1,-,TRBV5-5,CASSLAYTEAFF,TGTGCCAGCAGCTTGGCTTACACTGAAGCTTTCTTT
TRBD2,TRBJ2-5,-,TRBV5-4,CASSFTGTSGRLAETQYF,TGTGCCAGCAGCTTCACCGGGACTAGCGGGAGACTGGCAGAGACCCAGTACTTC
-,TRBJ2-5,-,TRBV14,CASSSQLYEAQYF,TGTGCCAGCAGTTCCCAACTTTACGAGGCCCAGTACTTC
TRBD1,TRBJ2-1,-,TRBV7-9,CASSHPSGQGVNEQFF,TGTGCCAGCAGTCACCCATCGGGACAGGGGGTTAATGAGCAGTTCTTC
TRBD1,TRBJ1-6,-,TRBV28,CASSPRTGVNSPLHF,TGTGCCAGCAGCCCACGGACAGGGGTTAACTCACCCCTCCACTTT
-,TRBJ1-5,-,TRBV18,CASPPVGAGNQPQHF,TGTGCCAGCCCACCGGTGGGGGCGGGCAATCAGCCCCAGCATTTT
-,TRBJ1-1,-,TRBV6-5,CASSSRQVMNTEAFF,TGTGCCAGCAGCTCCCGACAGGTGATGAACACTGAAGCTTTCTTT
TRBD2,TRBJ2-1,-,TRBV7-9,CASSSQTSVPYNEQFF,TGTGCCAGCAGTTCCCAGACTAGCGTCCCCTACAATGAGCAGTTCTTC
TRBD2,TRBJ2-7,few,TRBV5-5,CASSLESAGLHYEQYF,TGTGCCAGCAGCTTGGAGTCTGCGGGACTACACTACGAGCAGTACTTC
TRBD2,TRBJ2-1,-,TRBV5-4,CASSFGSAGGYNEQFF,TGTGCCAGCAGCTTTGGGTCAGCGGGAGGCTACAATGAGCAGTTCTTC
TRBD2,TRBJ2-7,-,TRBV9,CASSVESWASGYYEQYF,TGTGCCAGCAGCGTAGAGAGTTGGGCTAGCGGGTACTACGAGCAGTACTTC
-,TRBJ2-3,-,TRBV28,CASTPRGLGADTQYF,TGTGCCAGCACCCCCCGCGGGTTGGGGGCCGATACGCAGTATTTT
-,TRBJ2-7,few,TRBV9,CASSEAPAGLVNEQYF,TGTGCCAGCAGCGAGGCCCCGGCGGGACTTGTAAACGAGCAGTACTTC
-,TRBJ2-7,-,TRBV6-1,CASRGTEYSYEQYF,TGTGCCAGCAGGGGGACTGAATACTCCTACGAGCAGTACTTC
TRBD1,TRBJ2-1,-,TRBV5-8,CASSLGQLYNEQFF,TGTGCCAGCAGCCTGGGACAGCTATACAATGAGCAGTTCTTC
-,TRBJ2-3,-,TRBV10-3,CAISPGTSTDTQYF,TGTGCCATCAGTCCCGGGACTAGCACAGATACGCAGTATTTT
TRBD1,TRBJ2-2,-,TRBV18,CASSPFGTAYTGELFF,TGTGCCAGCTCACCTTTCGGGACAGCTTACACCGGGGAGCTGTTTTTT
TRBD1,TRBJ2-7,-,TRBV27,CASSFGTGGSYEQYF,TGTGCCAGCAGTTTTGGGACAGGGGGTAGTTACGAGCAGTACTTC
-,TRBJ1-1,few,TRBV4-1,CASSQGRGDAFF,TGCGCCAGCAGCCAAGGGAGGGGCGACGCTTTCTTT
-,TRBJ2-7,-,TRBV5-6,CASSLVDPRSSRAADEQYF,TGTGCCAGCAGCTTAGTTGATCCGCGATCGAGCAGGGCAGCCGACGAGCAGTACTTC
TRBD2,TRBJ2-1,-,TRBV19,CASNQLAGGSYNEQFF,TGTGCCAGTAACCAGCTAGCGGGGGGCTCCTACAATGAGCAGTTCTTC
TRBD2,TRBJ2-5,-,TRBV28,CASSFWDSGSLAETQYF,TGTGCCAGCAGTTTCTGGGATAGCGGGAGTTTGGCAGAGACCCAGTACTTC
-,TRBJ2-7,-,TRBV6-1,CASSSRTSYEQYF,TGTGCCAGCAGTTCCCGTACATCCTACGAGCAGTACTTC
TRBD1,TRBJ1-4,-,TRBV6-5,CASSYLDRVGEKLFF,TGTGCCAGCAGTTATTTGGACAGGGTGGGTGAAAAACTGTTTTTT
TRBD2,TRBJ2-7,few,TRBV5-1,CASSLAASYEQYF,TGCGCCAGCAGCCTAGCGGCCTCCTACGAGCAGTACTTC
TRBD1,TRBJ1-3,-,TRBV4-1,CASSQAGTASSGNTIYF,TGCGCCAGCAGCCAAGCCGGGACAGCGAGCTCTGGAAACACCATATATTTT
TRBD2,TRBJ2-7,-,TRBV4-1,CASSLGTSGDYEQYF,TGCGCCAGCAGCCTTGGGACTAGCGGGGACTACGAGCAGTACTTC